This note documents a single TCR beta chain sequence. Its antigen is undetermined. The sample originates from a study of T cell responses to AZD1222 COVID-19 vaccine. Study outcomes and limitations: Samples come after the peak T cell response, not at day 14.

Per the germline V gene, CDR1 is SGHTA and CDR2 is FQGNSA. V lost 1 base and J lost 4, with 17 bases in between. The CDR3 is made up of 16 amino acids. Assay: immunoSEQ multiplex PCR; the TCRdb copy retains only in-frame clones and omits some. The sample lists about 100,000 clones; 80% to 95% were seen once. The rearrangement joins TRBV7-2 to TRBJ2-7, with D possibly matching TRBD2 (6 bases). The sequencing used peripheral blood, collected on day 0 of AZD1222 vaccination. The origin of this receptor is an adult in good health. DNA for the CDR3: TGTGCCAGCAGCTTAGTCGCGCGGGACCGTCTTTACGAGCAGTACTTC. As protein: CASSLVARDRLYEQYF.